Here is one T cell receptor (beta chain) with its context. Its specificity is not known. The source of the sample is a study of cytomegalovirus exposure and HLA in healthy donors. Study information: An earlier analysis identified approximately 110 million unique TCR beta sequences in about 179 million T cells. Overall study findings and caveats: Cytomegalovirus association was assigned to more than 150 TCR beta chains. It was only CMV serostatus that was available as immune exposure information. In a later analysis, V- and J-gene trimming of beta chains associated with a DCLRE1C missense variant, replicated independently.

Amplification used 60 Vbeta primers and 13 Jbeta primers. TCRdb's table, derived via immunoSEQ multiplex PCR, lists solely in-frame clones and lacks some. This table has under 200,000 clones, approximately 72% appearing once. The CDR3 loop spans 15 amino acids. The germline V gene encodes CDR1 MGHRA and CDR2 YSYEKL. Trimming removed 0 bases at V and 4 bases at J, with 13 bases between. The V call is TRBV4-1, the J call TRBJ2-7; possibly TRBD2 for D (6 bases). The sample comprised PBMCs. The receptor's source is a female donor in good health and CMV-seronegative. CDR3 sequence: CASSQEGPGEYEQYF. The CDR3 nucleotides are TGCGCCAGCAGCCAAGAGGGCCCGGGGGAATACGAGCAGTACTTC.